Below, 30 T cell receptor beta chains from the same sample are listed, as sequenced in a study of blood T cells in healthy people across ages. A second PCR of roughly 7 to 11 cycles used a sample-barcoded 5' primer and a J-beta primer mix. Via MiXCR, TCRdb re-called the 5' RACE reads, giving one row per CDR3 protein. The table includes 500,000 to 700,000 distinct CDR3 sequences, 25% to 35% detected once. Sequenced input: blood. Source of these receptors: a woman at least 80 years old in good health.

The sample holds a few counts of this clonotype. This chain connects TRBV29-1 to TRBJ2-5, with 7 bases identical to TRBD2. Germline V gives CDR1 SQVTM, CDR2 ANQGSEA. The CDR3 is made up of 16 amino acids. The trim removed 5 bases at V and 11 bases at J, leaving 23 bases unmatched. CDR3 amino acids: CSVLRDGGGEENEQYF. CDR3 bases: TGCAGCGTTCTGAGGGATGGGGGGGGTGAGGAGAATGAGCAGTACTTC.

In its sample, this clonotype was seen once. The chain combines TRBV2 with TRBJ1-1; D not certain. The germline V gene has CDR1 SNHLY and CDR2 FYNNEI. This CDR3 is built from 14 residues. V lost 6 bases, J lost 4 bases, and 15 bases lay in between. Here the CDR3 DNA reads TGTGCCAGCAGAGGACCGTGGCCGGGCACTGAAGCTTTCTTT. Residues: CASRGPWPGTEAFF.

A note on this clonotype: A read error may be the cause here, since a much bigger clone is one base away. The rearrangement links TRBV30 to TRBJ1-4; D remains unclear. CDR1 and CDR2 (germline): GTSNPN, SVGIG (reference sequence). CDR3 length: 15 amino acids. The CDR3 sequence: CAWSSSGPSEEKRFF. The CDR3 DNA reads as TGTGCCTGGAGCTCCTCCGGACCCTCGGAGGAAAAACGGTTTTTT.

This clonotype came up many times. The V gene is TRBV30, the J gene TRBJ1-1; 7 positions agree with TRBD1. CDR1 and CDR2 from the germline V gene are GTSNPN and SVGIG (reference sequence). The J segment lost 6 bases and the V segment lost 5 bases, leaving 15 bases of the junction unmatched. This CDR3 has 15 residues. Here the CDR3 DNA reads TGTGCCTGGCTTTACTACAGGGGCGGCCCCGCTGAAGCTTTCTTT. Translation gives CAWLYYRGGPAEAFF. Together with reference TRBV30 and TRBJ1-1, the CDR3 gives the full variable domain: SQTIHQWPATLVQPVGSPLSLECTVEGTSNPNLYWYRQAAGRGLQLLFYSVGIGQISSEVPQNLSASRPQDRQFILSSKKLLLSDSGFYLCAWLYYRGGPAEAFFGQGTRLTVV.

This clonotype was observed many times. The V gene is TRBV27, the J gene TRBJ2-3, with 10 bases matching TRBD1. The germline V gene encodes CDR1 MNHEY and CDR2 SMNVEV (reference sequence). V lost 7 bases, J lost 4 bases, and 17 bases stayed unmatched. The CDR3 totals 18 residues. CDR3 sequence reads: CASTYYPRTGGEADTQYF. The CDR3 DNA reads TGTGCCAGCACCTACTACCCCCGGACAGGGGGTGAAGCAGATACGCAGTATTTT.

This clonotype was seen ten or more times. The chain carries TRBV6-2 or TRBV6-3 and TRBJ2-1; the D call may be TRBD1 or TRBD2 (6 bases each). This CDR3 comprises 14 residues. V was cut by 6 bases and J by 7 bases, with 16 bases left in between. Germline values: CDR1 MNHEY, CDR2 SVGEGT. The CDR3 loop reads CASSRPGAWNEQFF. DNA for the CDR3: TGTGCCAGCAGCCGGCCGGGGGCTTGGAATGAGCAGTTCTTC.

About this clonotype: A much larger clonotype is one base distant, so this may be a read error. This chain connects TRBV20-1 to TRBJ2-5; maybe TRBD2 (5 bases). Germline V gene data show CDR1 as DFQATT and CDR2 as SNEGSKA (reference sequence). Between the trimmed V and J ends, which lost 0 bases and 11 bases, there was a span of 19 bases. CDR3 length: 14 residues. The chain's CDR3 is CSARERHLSDEQYF. The DNA of the CDR3 is TGCAGTGCTAGAGAGAGACACCTTAGCGATGAGCAGTACTTC.

This clonotype was picked up many times. V is TRBV2 and J is TRBJ2-3, with 8 nucleotides matching TRBD2. The CDR3 is 13 residues long. The V and J ends lost 4 bases and 6 bases, in that order; junction bases with no gene match: 3. Per the germline V gene, CDR1 is SNHLY and CDR2 is FYNNEI. This CDR3 is CASSGLAWDTQYF. In DNA, the CDR3 is TGTGCCAGCAGTGGACTAGCGTGGGATACGCAGTATTTT. Combining the CDR3 with reference TRBV2 and TRBJ2-3 gives the whole variable domain EPEVTQTPSHQVTQMGQEVILRCVPISNHLYFYWYRQILGQKVEFLVSFYNNEISEKSEIFDDQFSVERPDGSNFTLKIRSTKLEDSAMYFCASSGLAWDTQYFGPGTRLTVL.

Concerning this clonotype: A read error may produce the germline difference seen at one junction end. The V gene is TRBV5-1, the J gene TRBJ2-1; 7 bases match TRBD2. Germline lookup yields CDR1 SGHRS and CDR2 YFSETQ. The CDR3 runs 15 residues. The DNA of the CDR3 is TGCGCCAGCAGCCCAGCGGGAAGCTCCTACAATGAGCAGTGCTTC. This sequence encodes CASSPAGSSYNEQCF.

This clonotype has ten or more counts. The J gene is TRBJ2-3, the V gene TRBV20-1, with TRBD1 matching over 10 bases. V shed 3 bases and J 3 bases; nucleotides not matched to a gene: 6. Germline lookup yields CDR1 DFQATT and CDR2 SNEGSKA (reference sequence). The CDR3 is 15 amino acids. CDR3 sequence reads: CSASAGTGDTDTQYF. The CDR3 bases are TGCAGTGCTAGTGCCGGGACAGGGGATACAGATACGCAGTATTTT.

The CDR3 nucleotides are TGTGCCAGCAGTGTGAGAAGGACAAGGGAAAAACTGTTTTTT. Translated, it gives CASSVRRTREKLFF. The rearrangement links TRBV6-1 to TRBJ1-4, with a possible D match to TRBD1 (5 bases). The CDR3 loop spans 14 amino acids. Germline CDR1 MNHNS, CDR2 SASEGT. V shed 4 bases and J shed 8 bases, with 14 bases lying between them.

This clonotype has a count of ten or more. The V call is TRBV12-3 or TRBV12-4, the J call TRBJ2-7; 8 bases fit TRBD1. After removal of 1 base from V and 6 bases from J, the junction contained 14 bases not matched to a gene. The CDR3 has 17 amino acids. Here the CDR3 DNA reads TGTGCCAGCAGTTTAGAGGCCCTAGTGAGGCAGGGGGCCGAGCAGTACTTC. It codes for CASSLEALVRQGAEQYF.

Ten or more counts support this clonotype. The chain uses TRBV20-1 and TRBJ2-5; 12 nucleotides line up with TRBD2. Trimming removed 0 bases from V and 4 bases from J; junction bases left unmatched: 3. CDR3 length: 15 amino acids. Germline V gene lookup returns CDR1 DFQATT and CDR2 SNEGSKA (reference sequence). DNA for the CDR3: TGCAGTGCTAGAGATCTAGCGGGGGGGAGAGAGACCCAGTACTTC. This translates into CSARDLAGGRETQYF.

Points on this clonotype: Just one base apart from a much larger clone, this may be a read error. The chain uses TRBV3-1 and TRBJ2-3; unclear D gene. CDR3 length: 12 amino acids. Germline loops: CDR1 LGHDT, CDR2 YNNKEL (reference sequence). V lost 0 bases and J 8 bases, leaving 6 bases between the germline ends. For the CDR3, the DNA is TGTGCCAGCAGCCAAGACCAAGGTACGCAGTATTTT. Protein sequence: CASSQDQGTQYF.

In this sample, this clonotype turned up many times. The chain couples TRBV5-1 to TRBJ1-2; D not resolved. The V end lost 4 bases, the J end lost 1 base, and 11 bases lay between the germline ends. The CDR3 has 14 amino acids. Germline V gene sequence: CDR1 SGHRS, CDR2 YFSETQ. This CDR3 reads CASSKESDNYGYTF. CDR3 DNA sequence: TGCGCCAGCAGCAAAGAATCCGATAACTATGGCTACACCTTC.

There are a few counts of this clonotype. The chain carries TRBV2 and TRBJ2-3; 11 nucleotides agree with TRBD2. Germline V CDR1 and CDR2: SNHLY, FYNNEI. The V and J ends lost 8 bases and 3 bases, in that order; junction bases with no gene match: 4. The CDR3 is 14 residues long. In DNA, the CDR3 is TGTGCCAGCCACCTAGCGGGGGGTACAGATACGCAGTATTTT. Protein product: CASHLAGGTDTQYF.

With regard to this clonotype: One base away lies a much larger clone, so this may be a sequencing read error. This rearrangement joins TRBV7-2 to TRBJ2-5; D might be TRBD2 (5 bases). Trimming stripped 8 bases from V and 5 bases from J, with 18 bases between. Germline V CDR1 and CDR2: SGHTA, FQGNSA. The CDR3 has 14 residues. The CDR3: CASGDRDPTETQYF. Written as DNA, the CDR3 is TGTGCCAGCGGCGACCGGGATCCCACGGAGACCCAGTACTTC.

This clonotype was seen at least ten times. The chain couples TRBV7-3 to TRBJ2-1; the D gene is possibly TRBD2 (5 bases). The V gene's germline CDR1 is SGHTA and CDR2 FQGTGA. The CDR3 runs 15 residues. V shed 5 bases and J shed 4 bases, with 15 bases lying between them. CDR3 sequence reads: CASSPSLGGYNEQFF. The CDR3, as DNA: TGTGCCAGCAGCCCCTCACTAGGCGGATACAATGAGCAGTTCTTC.

V usage is TRBV6-2 or TRBV6-3 and J usage is TRBJ1-1; 10 positions agree with TRBD1. CDR1 and CDR2 from the germline V gene are MNHEY and SVGEGT. Unmatched junction bases numbered 6, after V lost 4 bases and J lost 4 bases. This CDR3 is built from 15 residues. CDR3 loop: CASSSPGQGFTEAFF. DNA of the CDR3: TGTGCCAGCAGTTCCCCGGGACAGGGGTTCACTGAAGCTTTCTTT.

This clonotype came up many times. This chain uses TRBV6-6 with TRBJ1-4, with D hard to call. V shed 10 bases and J shed 3 bases, with 12 bases lying between them. CDR1 is MNHNY and CDR2 is SVGAGI in the germline V gene (reference sequence). This CDR3 is built from 13 residues. The CDR3 protein is CATARDPNEKLFF. Here the CDR3 DNA reads TGTGCCACCGCCCGCGACCCTAATGAAAAACTGTTTTTT.

This clonotype showed up many times. V is TRBV29-1 and J is TRBJ2-1, with D unresolved. This CDR3 region has 14 residues. Trimming took off 6 bases at V and 0 bases at J, with 12 bases between the two ends. Germline loops: CDR1 SQVTM, CDR2 ANQGSEA. For the CDR3, the DNA is TGCAGCGTCCTGAGAAGGAGCTCCTACAATGAGCAGTTCTTC. It codes for CSVLRRSSYNEQFF.

Comment on this clonotype: Just one base apart from a much larger clone, this may be a read error. This chain uses TRBV28 with TRBJ2-7; the match to TRBD1 covers 9 bases. The V gene end was trimmed by 8 bases and the J gene end by 5 bases; junction bases not matched to a gene: 7. CDR1 is MDHEN and CDR2 is SYDVKM in the germline V gene. The CDR3 consists of 13 residues. CDR3 coding DNA: TGTGCCAGCGGCCGGGACAGGGTAAACGAGCAGTACTTC. This sequence encodes CASGRDRVNEQYF.

This clonotype was counted at least ten times. The gene calls are TRBV12-3 or TRBV12-4 and TRBJ2-3; TRBD2 matches at 14 bases. Trimming removed 3 bases from V and 8 bases from J; junction bases left unmatched: 4. The CDR3 length is 15 residues. The CDR3: CASSLTSGGALTQYF. The CDR3 coding sequence is TGTGCCAGCAGTTTGACTAGCGGGGGGGCTCTTACGCAGTATTTT.

In this sample, this clonotype turned up a few times. The rearrangement joins TRBV7-2 to TRBJ2-5, with TRBD2 matching 9 bases. The trim removed 3 bases at V and 11 bases at J, leaving 10 bases unmatched. CDR3 length: 14 residues. Germline lookup yields CDR1 SGHTA and CDR2 FQGNSA. This CDR3 reads CASSFSGGRGEQYF. The CDR3 nucleotides read TGTGCCAGCAGCTTCAGCGGGGGGAGGGGAGAGCAGTACTTC. The full variable domain, with the rest looked up from reference TRBV7-2 and TRBJ2-5, is GAGVSQSPSNKVTEKGKDVELRCDPISGHTALYWYRQSLGQGLEFLIYFQGNSAPDKSGLPSDRFSAERTGGSVSTLTIQRTQQEDSAVYLCASSFSGGRGEQYFGPGTRLLVL.

The V call is TRBV14, the J call TRBJ2-3, with D possibly TRBD2 on 5 matching bases. CDR3 length: 15 amino acids. The germline CDR1 and CDR2 sequences are SGHDN and FVKESK. V lost 4 bases, J lost 6 bases, and 17 bases lay in between. The CDR3 sequence is CASSRGSALLDTQYF. CDR3 nucleotide sequence: TGTGCCAGCAGCCGTGGGAGCGCCCTTCTGGATACGCAGTATTTT.

J is TRBJ1-3 and V is TRBV18; a weak D match, TRBD1 (5 bases). CDR1 KGHSH and CDR2 LQKENI come from the germline V gene. Trimming pared 4 bases from V and 0 bases from J, leaving 13 bases between. The CDR3 has 16 residues. The CDR3 region has the DNA TGTGCCAGCTCACGATTACAGGCCGGCTCTGGAAACACCATATATTTT. Translation gives CASSRLQAGSGNTIYF.

This clonotype has a count of ten or more. The V gene is TRBV3-1, the J gene TRBJ2-1; D call uncertain. The CDR3 is 15 residues long. Between the trimmed V and J ends, which lost 0 bases and 0 bases, there was a span of 6 bases. Germline CDR1 and CDR2: LGHDT and YNNKEL (reference sequence). The CDR3 DNA reads TGTGCCAGCAGCCAAGAGCCTAACTCCTACAATGAGCAGTTCTTC. Its translation is CASSQEPNSYNEQFF.

This clonotype was seen many times. The chain uses TRBV12-3 or TRBV12-4 and TRBJ2-7; maybe TRBD2 (7 bases). This CDR3 contains 14 residues. The V end lost 0 bases, the J end lost 7 bases, and 13 bases lay between the germline ends. In DNA form, the CDR3 reads TGTGCCAGCAGTTTAGCGGGGGGGCGAGGAGAGCAGTACTTC. Its translation: CASSLAGGRGEQYF.

This clonotype was detected ten times or more. The chain uses TRBV24-1 and TRBJ2-1, with D maybe TRBD1 (8 bases). V lost 4 bases and J 6 bases, leaving 18 bases between the germline ends. The germline gives CDR1 KGHDR, CDR2 SFDVKD. This CDR3 is built from 16 residues. The CDR3: CATSDRTGGVINEQFF. The CDR3, as DNA: TGTGCCACCAGTGACCGAACAGGGGGGGTTATCAATGAGCAGTTCTTC.

The chain is built from TRBV5-1 and TRBJ2-3, with 9 bases identical to TRBD2. Per the germline V gene, CDR1 is SGHRS and CDR2 is YFSETQ. There are 16 residues in the CDR3. The V and J ends lost 6 bases and 0 bases, in that order; junction bases with no gene match: 8. The CDR3: CASTYDSGGSTDTQYF. The CDR3 DNA reads as TGCGCCAGCACGTATGATAGCGGGGGAAGCACAGATACGCAGTATTTT.